This is a list of T cell receptor beta chains from one sample in a study of T cell repertoires in cytomegalovirus infection. TCRdb re-called the reads through MiXCR, storing one row per CDR3 protein. The profile shows 550,000 to 850,000 distinct CDR3 sequences, 33% of them singletons. Antigen specificity for these receptors is unknown. The specimen was cultured PBMCs, collected from culture after CMV antigen stimulation. The receptors here all came from a human donor in good health (CMV status not recorded). Some clones in this sample may be carry-over from other donors' samples. Both conserved end residues are part of each CDR3. The D gene is left open where the match is weak. Clone size is stated in some rows and not others, as once, few, many or a class when expanded.

v_gene	abundance	j_gene	d_gene	CDR3nt	CDR3aa
TRBV20-1	.	TRBJ2-7	TRBD2	TGCAGTGCTAGAGATCGGTTGCTAGCGGGGATTGAGCAGTACTTC	CSARDRLLAGIEQYF
TRBV6-1	few	TRBJ1-5	TRBD1	TGTGCCAGCAGTGCGACAGGGTACAATCAGCCCCAGCATTTT	CASSATGYNQPQHF
TRBV12-3/TRBV12-4	.	TRBJ2-3	TRBD2	TGTGCCAGCAGTTTTGGAGCGGGATTCACAGATACGCAGTATTTT	CASSFGAGFTDTQYF
TRBV11-2	few	TRBJ1-2	.	TGTGCCAGCAGCCCCCATACGGTCGGCAGGACGAACTATGGCTACACCTTC	CASSPHTVGRTNYGYTF
TRBV7-2	many	TRBJ2-7	TRBD2	TGTGCCAGCAGCTGGGGACTAGTTCCATACGAGCAGTACTTC	CASSWGLVPYEQYF
TRBV6-1	.	TRBJ1-1	.	TGTGCCAGCAGTTGGGGACGCAGAACCCCAACTGAAGCTTTCTTT	CASSWGRRTPTEAFF
TRBV6-2/TRBV6-3	once	TRBJ2-7	.	TGTGCCAGCATGGACCGCCGGAACTACGAGCAGTACTTC	CASMDRRNYEQYF
TRBV6-6	.	TRBJ2-7	.	TGTGCCAGCAGTTCTCGACAGGCCTGGTTGCCGTACTTC	CASSSRQAWLPYF
TRBV11-3	once	TRBJ1-1	.	TGTGCCAGCAGCTCAAGCGAAAGTGAAGCTTTCTTT	CASSSSESEAFF
TRBV7-2	.	TRBJ2-1	.	TGTGCCAGCAGCTTGGGGGACTCCACCAACTACAATGAGCAGTTCTTC	CASSLGDSTNYNEQFF
TRBV20-1	.	TRBJ1-6	TRBD1	TGCAGTGCCACCGGGACAGGGGGTTCACCCCTCCACTTT	CSATGTGGSPLHF
TRBV6-2/TRBV6-3	.	TRBJ1-2	TRBD1	TGTGCCACTCGGGTGGACAGGGAAATCTATGGCTACACCTTC	CATRVDREIYGYTF
TRBV5-6	.	TRBJ1-4	TRBD1	TGTGCCAGCAGCTCGAGGATGCAGGGGGCCGGAGAAAAACTGTTTTTT	CASSSRMQGAGEKLFF
TRBV20-1	.	TRBJ2-5	TRBD1	TGCAGTGCTCGCCCCCCCCCGGGACAGGGGGAACAAGAGACCCAGTACTTC	CSARPPPGQGEQETQYF
TRBV7-6	few	TRBJ2-7	.	TGTGCCAGCAGCTTAGGTGCGGTCCCGGGAGCGTACGAGCAGTACTTC	CASSLGAVPGAYEQYF
TRBV4-3	few	TRBJ1-4	.	TGCGCCAGCAGCCAACTCGGGACAACTAATGAAAAACTGTTTTTT	CASSQLGTTNEKLFF
TRBV29-1	.	TRBJ2-5	.	TGCAGCGTTGAATTGATTGAGACCCAGTACTTC	CSVELIETQYF
TRBV6-5	.	TRBJ2-2	.	TGTGCCAGCAGTGTGACGCGGGTTAACACCGGGGAGCTGTTTTTT	CASSVTRVNTGELFF
TRBV7-7	.	TRBJ2-3	.	TGTGCCAGCAGCCCAGGTGGGGGGGCAAATACGCAGTATTTT	CASSPGGGANTQYF
TRBV7-9	.	TRBJ2-7	.	TGTGCCAGCAGCTTAGATACTGAGGAGCAGTACTTC	CASSLDTEEQYF
TRBV18	.	TRBJ2-1	TRBD2	TGTGCCAGCTCACCGATCGGGGGGTGGGATGAGCAGTTCTTC	CASSPIGGWDEQFF
TRBV7-2	many	TRBJ2-5	.	TGTGCCAGCAGCTTAGGGTTGGCTAGGTCAGAGACCCAGTACTTC	CASSLGLARSETQYF
TRBV10-2	.	TRBJ2-7	TRBD2	TGCGCCAGCAAGAAGGCGGGGGTGAACTACGAGCAGTACTTC	CASKKAGVNYEQYF
TRBV4-2	.	TRBJ2-5	TRBD2	TGTGCCAGCAGCCAAGGCGGGGGGATTCTCGAGACCCAGTACTTC	CASSQGGGILETQYF
TRBV12-3/TRBV12-4	many	TRBJ1-5	.	TGTGCCAGCACCACAGGGTTAAGTCAGCCCCAGCATTTT	CASTTGLSQPQHF
TRBV2	.	TRBJ2-2	.	TGTGCCACCCTCCCCCCCAGTGGGGTCGGCGGGGAGCTGTTTTTT	CATLPPSGVGGELFF
TRBV24-1	.	TRBJ1-2	TRBD1	TGTGCCACCGGGGACAGGGATGTTGGCTACACCTTC	CATGDRDVGYTF
TRBV27	.	TRBJ1-5	.	TGTGCCAGCAGTTTGCGGGGACTTCAGCCCCAGCATTTT	CASSLRGLQPQHF
TRBV10-3	few	TRBJ2-7	.	TGTGCCATCACCGACACCTACGAGCAGTACTTC	CAITDTYEQYF
TRBV18	.	TRBJ2-1	.	TGTGCCAGCTCACCAGGGCGGGCGGAAGACACGTTCTTC	CASSPGRAEDTFF
TRBV15	once	TRBJ1-5	TRBD1	TGTGCCACCAGCAGAGATCGGGGAGACAGGGGACAGCCCCAGCATTTT	CATSRDRGDRGQPQHF
TRBV19	.	TRBJ1-1	.	TGTGCCAGTAATCAGAAGCCAAGGATGAACACTGAAGCTTTCTTT	CASNQKPRMNTEAFF
TRBV20-1	once	TRBJ2-4	TRBD2	TGCAGTGCTAGAGATATGGGACTAGCGGCAAACATTCAGTACTTC	CSARDMGLAANIQYF
TRBV11-2	.	TRBJ2-6	.	TGTGCCAGCAGCTTGGGACGCGGGGTCCTCACCCCTGGGGCCAACGTCCTGACTTTC	CASSLGRGVLTPGANVLTF
TRBV10-2	.	TRBJ1-6	.	TGCGCCAGCGGGCCGGGCCCACGTTCACCCCTCCACTTT	CASGPGPRSPLHF
TRBV7-9	.	TRBJ1-3	.	TGTGCCAGCAGCTCCCTGGGGGGAAACACCATATATTTT	CASSSLGGNTIYF
TRBV27	.	TRBJ1-1	.	TGTGCCAGCAGTTCCCCAAGCTCGGGACATACTGAAGCTTTCTTT	CASSSPSSGHTEAFF
TRBV28	.	TRBJ2-7	.	TGTGCCAGCAGTTTGGAGGGGGACCCCTCCTACGAGCAGTACTTC	CASSLEGDPSYEQYF
TRBV7-8	.	TRBJ2-1	.	TGTGCCAGCAGCATCTCCCGGGTGGATGAGCAGTTCTTC	CASSISRVDEQFF
TRBV5-1	once	TRBJ2-7	.	TGCGCCAGCAGCTTGCTTGAGGTGGGGCTGAACGAGCAGTACTTC	CASSLLEVGLNEQYF
TRBV27	few	TRBJ2-1	.	TGTGCCAGCAGTCCGAATCCCCCGGGCCTATCTCAGTTCTTC	CASSPNPPGLSQFF
TRBV7-9	few	TRBJ1-5	.	TGTGCCAGCAGCCGCGCGGGTGGGACCCATCAGCCCCAGCATTTT	CASSRAGGTHQPQHF
TRBV7-2	few	TRBJ1-1	.	TGTGCCAGCAGCCCGGGACCGATTAACACTGAAGCTTTCTTT	CASSPGPINTEAFF
TRBV3-1	.	TRBJ2-1	TRBD2	TGTGCCACCCGAACGGGGGCGGGAGGAGATGAGCAGTTCTTC	CATRTGAGGDEQFF
TRBV27	.	TRBJ2-7	.	TGTGCCAGCATGGGGGAGTACCCCTACGAGCAGTACTTC	CASMGEYPYEQYF
TRBV28	.	TRBJ1-1	.	TGTGCCAGCAGCACCCCGGACACTGAAGCTTTCTTT	CASSTPDTEAFF
TRBV11-1	.	TRBJ2-1	.	TGTGCCAGCAGCCCAGGACCTACTCGACGGGAGCAGTTCTTC	CASSPGPTRREQFF
TRBV10-3	.	TRBJ2-1	TRBD2	TGTGCCATCAACGGCAGGGGGACTAGCGGACTTAATGAGCAGTTCTTC	CAINGRGTSGLNEQFF
TRBV12-3/TRBV12-4	few	TRBJ1-3	TRBD1	TGTGCCAGCAGACCCGGGACAGGGTCCGGAAACACCATATATTTT	CASRPGTGSGNTIYF
TRBV6-5	.	TRBJ2-1	TRBD2	TGTGCCAGCAGTTACTCGACTAGCAGCTACTTCTACAATGAGCAGTTCTTC	CASSYSTSSYFYNEQFF
TRBV7-8	many	TRBJ1-1	.	TGTGCCAGCAGCGGGAGGAAACGAGAAGCTTTCTTT	CASSGRKREAFF
TRBV7-6	.	TRBJ2-5	.	TGTGCCAGCAGTGTGGCAGGAGCTCAAGAGACCCAGTACTTC	CASSVAGAQETQYF
TRBV7-8	many	TRBJ1-1	.	TGTGCCAGCAGCTTGGGAGATACGACACGTAAAAGTGAAGCTTTCTTT	CASSLGDTTRKSEAFF
TRBV27	many	TRBJ1-2	.	TGTGCCAGCAGTGACGGCAGCAACTATGGCTACACCTTC	CASSDGSNYGYTF